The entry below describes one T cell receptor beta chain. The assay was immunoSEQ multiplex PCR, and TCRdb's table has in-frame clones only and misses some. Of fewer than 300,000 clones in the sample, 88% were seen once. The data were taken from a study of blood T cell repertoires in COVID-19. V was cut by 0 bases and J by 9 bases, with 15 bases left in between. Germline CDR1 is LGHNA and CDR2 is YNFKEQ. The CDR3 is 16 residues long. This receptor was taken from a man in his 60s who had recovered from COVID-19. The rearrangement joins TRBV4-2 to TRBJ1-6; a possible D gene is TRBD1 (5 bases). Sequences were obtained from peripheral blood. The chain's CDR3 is CASSQDRGGEGSPLHF. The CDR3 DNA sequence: TGTGCCAGCAGCCAAGATAGGGGAGGGGAGGGTTCACCCCTCCACTTT.